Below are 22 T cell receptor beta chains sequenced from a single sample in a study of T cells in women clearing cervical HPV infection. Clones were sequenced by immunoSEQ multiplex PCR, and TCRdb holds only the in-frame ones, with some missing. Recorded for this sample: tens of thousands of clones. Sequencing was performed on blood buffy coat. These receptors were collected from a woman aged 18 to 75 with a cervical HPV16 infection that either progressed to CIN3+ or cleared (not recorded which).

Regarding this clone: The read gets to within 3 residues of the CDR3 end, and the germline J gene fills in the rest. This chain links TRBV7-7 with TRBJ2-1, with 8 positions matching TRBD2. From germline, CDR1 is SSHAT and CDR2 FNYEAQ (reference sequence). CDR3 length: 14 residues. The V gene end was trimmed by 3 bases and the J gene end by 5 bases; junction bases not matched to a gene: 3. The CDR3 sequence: CASSFNGGDNEQFF. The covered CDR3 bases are TGTGCCAGCAGCTTCAACGGGGGGGACAATGAG.

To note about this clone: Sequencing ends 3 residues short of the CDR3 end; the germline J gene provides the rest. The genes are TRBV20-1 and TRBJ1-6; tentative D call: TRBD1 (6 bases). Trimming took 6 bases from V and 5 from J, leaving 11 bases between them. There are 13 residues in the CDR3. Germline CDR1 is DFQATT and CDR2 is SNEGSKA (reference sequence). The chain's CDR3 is CSAAQGNNSPLHF. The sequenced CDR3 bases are TGCAGTGCCGCACAGGGTAATAATTCACCC.

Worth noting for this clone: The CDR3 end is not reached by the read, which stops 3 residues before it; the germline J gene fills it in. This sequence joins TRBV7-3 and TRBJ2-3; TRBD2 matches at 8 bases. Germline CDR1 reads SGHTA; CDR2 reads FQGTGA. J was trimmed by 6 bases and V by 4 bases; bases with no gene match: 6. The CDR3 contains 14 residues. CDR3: CASSSRTSIDTQYF. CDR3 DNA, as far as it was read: TGTGCCAGCAGCTCACGGACTAGCATCGATACG. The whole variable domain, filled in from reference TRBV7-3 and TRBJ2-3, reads GAGVSQTPSNKVTEKGKYVELRCDPISGHTALYWYRQSLGQGPEFLIYFQGTGAADDSGLPNDRFFAVRPEGSVSTLKIQRTERGDSAVYLCASSSRTSIDTQYFGPGTRLTVL.

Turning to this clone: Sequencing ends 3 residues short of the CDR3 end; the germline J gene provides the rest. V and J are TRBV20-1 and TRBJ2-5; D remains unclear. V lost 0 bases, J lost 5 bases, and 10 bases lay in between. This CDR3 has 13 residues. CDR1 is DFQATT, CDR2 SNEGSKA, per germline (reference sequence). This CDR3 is CSARDFEGETQYF. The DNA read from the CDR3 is TGCAGTGCTAGAGATTTCGAAGGGGAGACC.

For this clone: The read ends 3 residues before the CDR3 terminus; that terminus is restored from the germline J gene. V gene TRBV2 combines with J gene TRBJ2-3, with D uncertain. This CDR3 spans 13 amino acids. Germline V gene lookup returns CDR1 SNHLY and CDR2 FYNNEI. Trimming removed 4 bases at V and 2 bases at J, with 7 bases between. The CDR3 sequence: CASSVRYTDTQYF. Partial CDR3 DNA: TGTGCCAGCAGTGTTCGTTACACAGATACG.

Partial CDR3 DNA: TGCAGTGCTAAGGAGGGGACAGCTGAA. Translation gives CSAKEGTAE. The full CDR3 protein is CSAKEGTAEAFF. J is TRBJ1-1 and V is TRBV20-1, with 7 bases matching TRBD1. The read finishes 3 residues shy of the CDR3 end, and the germline J gene is used to complete it. The CDR3 consists of 12 residues. Germline loops: CDR1 DFQATT, CDR2 SNEGSKA (reference sequence). V was clipped by 4 bases and J by 6 bases; unmatched bases: 5.

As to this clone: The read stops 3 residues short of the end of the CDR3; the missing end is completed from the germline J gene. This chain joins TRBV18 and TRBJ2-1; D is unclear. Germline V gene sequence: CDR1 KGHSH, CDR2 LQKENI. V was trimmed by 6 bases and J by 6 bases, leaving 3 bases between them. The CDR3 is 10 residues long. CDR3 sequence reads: CASSRNEQFF. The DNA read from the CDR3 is TGTGCCAGCTCCCGCAATGAG.

The CDR3: CASRPGTSGTGELFF. The DNA read from the CDR3 is TGCGCCAGCAGGCCCGGGACTAGCGGGACCGGGGAG. The genes are TRBV5-1 and TRBJ2-2; 12 positions agree with TRBD2. Read coverage stops 3 residues before the CDR3 terminus; the germline J gene supplies the remainder. Looked up from germline, CDR1 is SGHRS and CDR2 is YFSETQ. The J segment lost 5 bases and the V segment lost 5 bases, leaving 4 bases of the junction unmatched. The CDR3 consists of 15 residues. Using reference TRBV5-1 and TRBJ2-2 for the parts outside the CDR3, the full variable domain is KAGVTQTPRYLIKTRGQQVTLSCSPISGHRSVSWYQQTPGQGLQFLFEYFSETQRNKGNFPGRFSGRQFSNSRSEMNVSTLELGDSALYLCASRPGTSGTGELFFGEGSRLTVL.

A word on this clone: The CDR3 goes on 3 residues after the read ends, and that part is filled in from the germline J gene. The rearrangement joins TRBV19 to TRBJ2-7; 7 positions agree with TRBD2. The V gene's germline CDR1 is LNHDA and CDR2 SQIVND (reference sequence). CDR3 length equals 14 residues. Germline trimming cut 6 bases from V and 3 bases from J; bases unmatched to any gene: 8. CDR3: CASSPAGEDYEQYF. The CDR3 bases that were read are TGTGCCAGTAGCCCTGCGGGGGAGGACTACGAG.

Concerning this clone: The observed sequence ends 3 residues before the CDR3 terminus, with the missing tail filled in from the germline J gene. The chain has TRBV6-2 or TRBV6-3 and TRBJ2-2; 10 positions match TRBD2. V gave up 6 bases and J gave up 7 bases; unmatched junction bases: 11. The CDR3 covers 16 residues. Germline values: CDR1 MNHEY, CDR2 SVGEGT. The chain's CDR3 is CASRPSSGGENGELFF. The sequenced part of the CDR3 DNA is TGTGCCAGCAGGCCCTCTAGCGGGGGCGAGAACGGGGAG.

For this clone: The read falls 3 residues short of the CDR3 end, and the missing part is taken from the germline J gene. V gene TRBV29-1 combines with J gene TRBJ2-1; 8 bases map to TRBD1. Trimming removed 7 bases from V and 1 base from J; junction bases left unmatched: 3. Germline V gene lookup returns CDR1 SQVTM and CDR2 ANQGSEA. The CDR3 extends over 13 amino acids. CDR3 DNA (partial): TGCAGCGCGTGGACAGGGTCCTACAATGAG. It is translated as CSAWTGSYNE. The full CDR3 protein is CSAWTGSYNEQFF.

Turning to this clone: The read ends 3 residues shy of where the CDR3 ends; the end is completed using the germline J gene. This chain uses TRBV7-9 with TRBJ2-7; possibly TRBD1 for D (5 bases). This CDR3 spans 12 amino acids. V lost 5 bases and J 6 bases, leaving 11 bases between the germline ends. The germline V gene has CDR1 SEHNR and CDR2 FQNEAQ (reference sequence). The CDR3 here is CASSREDSEQYF. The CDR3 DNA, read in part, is TGTGCCAGCAGCCGAGAAGACAGCGAG.

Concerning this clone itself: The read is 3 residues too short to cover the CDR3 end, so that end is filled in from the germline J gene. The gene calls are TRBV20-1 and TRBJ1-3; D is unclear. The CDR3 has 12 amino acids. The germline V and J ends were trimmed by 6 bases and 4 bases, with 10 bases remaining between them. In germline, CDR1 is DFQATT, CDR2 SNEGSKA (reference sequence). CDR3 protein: CSARTGGNTIYF. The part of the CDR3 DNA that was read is TGCAGTGCCAGGACGGGGGGAAACACC.

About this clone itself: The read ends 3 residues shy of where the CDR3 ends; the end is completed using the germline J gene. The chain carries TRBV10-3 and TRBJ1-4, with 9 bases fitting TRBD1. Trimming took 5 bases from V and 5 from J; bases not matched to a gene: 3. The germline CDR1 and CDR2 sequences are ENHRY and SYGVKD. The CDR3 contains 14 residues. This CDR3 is CAISRDRANEKLFF. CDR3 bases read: TGTGCCATCAGTCGGGACAGGGCAAATGAAAAA.

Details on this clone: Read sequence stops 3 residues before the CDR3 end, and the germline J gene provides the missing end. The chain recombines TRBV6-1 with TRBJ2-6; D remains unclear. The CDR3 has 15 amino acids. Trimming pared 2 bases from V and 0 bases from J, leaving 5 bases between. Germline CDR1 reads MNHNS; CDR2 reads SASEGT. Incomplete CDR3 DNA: TGTGCCAGCAGTGAAAGGTACTCTGGGGCCAACGTC. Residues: CASSERYSGANV. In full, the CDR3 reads CASSERYSGANVLTF.

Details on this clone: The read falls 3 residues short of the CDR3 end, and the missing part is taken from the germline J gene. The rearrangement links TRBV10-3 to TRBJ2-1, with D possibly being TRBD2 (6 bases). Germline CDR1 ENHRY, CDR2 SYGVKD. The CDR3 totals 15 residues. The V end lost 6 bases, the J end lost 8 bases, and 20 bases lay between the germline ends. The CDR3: CAIRRSGGRRDEQFF. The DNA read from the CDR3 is TGTGCCATCAGACGTTCCGGGGGTAGGAGGGATGAG.

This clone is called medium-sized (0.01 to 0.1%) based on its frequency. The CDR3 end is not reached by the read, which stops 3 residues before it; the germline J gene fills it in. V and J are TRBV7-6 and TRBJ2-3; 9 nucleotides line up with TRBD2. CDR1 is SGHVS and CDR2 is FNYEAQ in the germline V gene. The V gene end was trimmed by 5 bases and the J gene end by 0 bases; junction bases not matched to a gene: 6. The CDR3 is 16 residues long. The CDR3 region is CASSISGGASTDTQYF. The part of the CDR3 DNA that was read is TGTGCCAGCAGCATTAGCGGGGGTGCTAGCACAGATACG.

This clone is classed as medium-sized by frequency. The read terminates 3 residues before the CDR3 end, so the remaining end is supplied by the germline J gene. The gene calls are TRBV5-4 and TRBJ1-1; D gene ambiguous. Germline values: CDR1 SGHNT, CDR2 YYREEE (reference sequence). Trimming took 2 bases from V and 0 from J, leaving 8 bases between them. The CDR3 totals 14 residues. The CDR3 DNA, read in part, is TGTGCCAGCAGCTTCTGGCATTTGAACACTGAA. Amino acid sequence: CASSFWHLNTE. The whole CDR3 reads CASSFWHLNTEAFF.

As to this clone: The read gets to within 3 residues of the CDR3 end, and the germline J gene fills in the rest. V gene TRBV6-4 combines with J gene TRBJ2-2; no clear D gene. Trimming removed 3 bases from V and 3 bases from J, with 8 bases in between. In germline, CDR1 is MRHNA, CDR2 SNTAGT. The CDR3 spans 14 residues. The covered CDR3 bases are TGTGCCAGCAGTGATGACACGGACACCGGGGAG. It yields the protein CASSDDTDTGE. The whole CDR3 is CASSDDTDTGELFF.

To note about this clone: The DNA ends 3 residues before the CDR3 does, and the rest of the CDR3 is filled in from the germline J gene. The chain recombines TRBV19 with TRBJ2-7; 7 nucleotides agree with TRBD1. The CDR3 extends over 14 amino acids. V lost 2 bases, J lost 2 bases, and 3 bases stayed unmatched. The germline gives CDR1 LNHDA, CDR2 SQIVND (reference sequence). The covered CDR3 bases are TGTGCCAGTAGTATAAGGACAGGAACCTACGAG. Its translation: CASSIRTGTYE. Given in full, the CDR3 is CASSIRTGTYEQYF.

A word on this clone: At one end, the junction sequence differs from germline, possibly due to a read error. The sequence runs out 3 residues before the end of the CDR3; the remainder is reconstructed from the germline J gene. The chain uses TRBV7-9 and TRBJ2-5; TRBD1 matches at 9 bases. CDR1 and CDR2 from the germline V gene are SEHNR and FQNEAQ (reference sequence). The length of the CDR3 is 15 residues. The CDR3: CSSSRDRAFQETQYF. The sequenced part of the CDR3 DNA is TGTTCCAGCAGCCGGGACAGGGCGTTCCAAGAGACC.

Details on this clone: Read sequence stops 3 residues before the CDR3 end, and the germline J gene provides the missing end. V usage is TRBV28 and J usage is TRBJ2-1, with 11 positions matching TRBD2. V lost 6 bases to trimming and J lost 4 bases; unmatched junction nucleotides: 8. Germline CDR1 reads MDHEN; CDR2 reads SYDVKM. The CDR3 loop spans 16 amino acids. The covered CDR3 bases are TGTGCCAGCAGCCTACTTACTAGCGGGGGTTACAATGAG. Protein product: CASSLLTSGGYNE. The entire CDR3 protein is CASSLLTSGGYNEQFF.